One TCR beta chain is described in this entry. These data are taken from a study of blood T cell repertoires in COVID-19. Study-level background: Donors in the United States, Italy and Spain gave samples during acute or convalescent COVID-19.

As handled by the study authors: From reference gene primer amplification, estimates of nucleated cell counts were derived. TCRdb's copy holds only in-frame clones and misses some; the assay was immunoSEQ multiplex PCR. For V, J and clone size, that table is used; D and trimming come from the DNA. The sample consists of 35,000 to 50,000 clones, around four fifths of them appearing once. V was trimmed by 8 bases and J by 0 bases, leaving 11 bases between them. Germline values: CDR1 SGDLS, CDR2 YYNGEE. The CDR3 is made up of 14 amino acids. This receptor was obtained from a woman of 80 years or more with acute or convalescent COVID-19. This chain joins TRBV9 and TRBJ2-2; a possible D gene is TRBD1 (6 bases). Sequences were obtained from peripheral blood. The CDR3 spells CASKGDTNTGELFF. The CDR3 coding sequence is TGTGCCAGTAAGGGGGATACGAACACCGGGGAGCTGTTTTTT.